The T cell receptor (beta chain) described here comes from a study of T cell responses to AZD1222 COVID-19 vaccine. The study's findings and limits: Just a handful of AZD1222 recipients were seropositive at baseline. Two AZD1222 doses significantly raised spike-specific TCR breadth and depth over controls. CD4 TCRs covered the whole spike, strongest at regions 160-218 and 743-854.

To note about this clone: Its specificity is unknown.

The germline V gene has CDR1 ENHRY and CDR2 SYGVKD. The ends lost 2 bases at V and 7 bases at J; junction bases unmatched: 5. The CDR3 runs to 15 residues. The method was immunoSEQ multiplex PCR; TCRdb's version includes in-frame clones alone and lacks a portion of them. The data contain about 150,000 clones, more than 75% of them singletons. Researchers grouped second doses given at about 4 or about 12 weeks into one pool. The rearrangement joins TRBV10-3 to TRBJ1-6; 7 bases fit TRBD1. The sample here was peripheral blood, taken 28 days after the second AZD1222 dose. The receptor was derived from an adult who received the AZD1222 COVID-19 vaccine. CDR3 loop: CAISETQGRNSPLHF. The CDR3 DNA reads TGTGCCATCAGTGAGACACAGGGGAGGAATTCACCCCTCCACTTT.